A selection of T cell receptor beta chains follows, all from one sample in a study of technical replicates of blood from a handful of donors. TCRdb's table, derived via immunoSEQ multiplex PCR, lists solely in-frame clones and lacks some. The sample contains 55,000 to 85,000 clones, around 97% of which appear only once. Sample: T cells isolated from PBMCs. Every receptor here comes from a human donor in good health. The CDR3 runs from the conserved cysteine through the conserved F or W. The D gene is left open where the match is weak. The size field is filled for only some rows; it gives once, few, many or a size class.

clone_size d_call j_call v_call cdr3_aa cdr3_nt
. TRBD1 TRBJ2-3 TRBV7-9 CASRSDRGRVDTQYF TGTGCCAGCAGATCGGACAGGGGCAGGGTAGATACGCAGTATTTT
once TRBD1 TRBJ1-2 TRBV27 CASSFGGGRSYGYTF TGTGCCAGCAGTTTCGGAGGGGGCAGGAGCTATGGCTACACCTTC
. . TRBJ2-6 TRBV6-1 CASSERVSGANVLTF TGTGCCAGCAGTGAACGAGTCTCTGGGGCCAACGTCCTGACTTTC
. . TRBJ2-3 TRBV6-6 CASSLGTRNTQYF TGTGCCAGCAGCCTCGGGACTCGGAATACGCAGTATTTT
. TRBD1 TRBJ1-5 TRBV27 CASRDNDRGGQPQHF TGTGCCAGCAGGGACAATGACAGGGGTGGTCAGCCCCAGCATTTT
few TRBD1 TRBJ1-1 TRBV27 CASSLFGVAGQANTEAFF TGTGCCAGCAGTTTATTCGGCGTCGCGGGACAGGCGAACACTGAAGCTTTCTTT
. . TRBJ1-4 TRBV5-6 CASSQDSNEKLFF TGTGCCAGCAGCCAGGACAGTAATGAAAAACTGTTTTTT
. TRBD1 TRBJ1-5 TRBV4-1 CASSQDRGLSNQPQHF TGCGCCAGCAGCCAAGACAGGGGGCTTAGCAATCAGCCCCAGCATTTT
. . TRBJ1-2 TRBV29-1 CSVSGYGYTF TGCAGCGTTTCGGGCTATGGCTACACCTTC
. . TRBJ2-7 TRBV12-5 CASGLGDSAGEQYF TGTGCTAGTGGTTTGGGGGACTCAGCCGGCGAGCAGTACTTC
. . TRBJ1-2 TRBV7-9 CASSIGDSGYTF TGTGCCAGCAGCATCGGAGATAGTGGCTACACCTTC
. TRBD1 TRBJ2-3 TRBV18 CASSPESGGDTQYF TGTGCCAGCTCACCAGAATCAGGGGGTGATACGCAGTATTTT
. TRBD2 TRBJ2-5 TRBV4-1 CASSQDPPLAVLQETQYF TGCGCCAGCAGCCAAGATCCCCCTCTAGCGGTCCTACAAGAGACCCAGTACTTC
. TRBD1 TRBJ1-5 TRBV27 CASSLGVGQGNQPQHF TGTGCCAGCAGTTTGGGGGTCGGACAGGGAAATCAGCCCCAGCATTTT
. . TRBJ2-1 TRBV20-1 CSAPRNEQFF TGCAGTGCCCCGCGTAATGAGCAGTTCTTC
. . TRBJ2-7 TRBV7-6 CASSQDSYEQYF TGTGCCAGCAGCCAAGACAGCTACGAGCAGTACTTC
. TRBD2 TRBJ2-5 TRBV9 CASSVDGAGRETQYF TGTGCCAGCAGCGTAGACGGAGCGGGAAGGGAGACCCAGTACTTC
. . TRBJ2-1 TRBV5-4 CASSPLGGQTNEQFF TGTGCCAGCAGCCCCCTTGGTGGACAGACCAATGAGCAGTTCTTC
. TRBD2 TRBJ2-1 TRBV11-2 CASSLLAGTFSSYNEQFF TGTGCCAGCAGCTTACTAGCGGGTACGTTCAGCTCCTACAATGAGCAGTTCTTC
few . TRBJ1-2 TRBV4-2 CASSQDRNYGYTF TGTGCCAGCAGCCAAGACAGGAACTATGGCTACACCTTC
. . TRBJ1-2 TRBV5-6 CASSLFGPHYGYTF TGTGCCAGCAGCTTGTTTGGCCCGCACTATGGCTACACCTTC
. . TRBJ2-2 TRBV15 CATRSSTDHVTGELFF TGTGCCACCAGGAGCTCTACAGATCATGTCACCGGGGAGCTGTTTTTT
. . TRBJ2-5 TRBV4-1 CASSQATRMKETQYF TGCGCCAGCAGCCAAGCGACTAGGATGAAAGAGACCCAGTACTTC
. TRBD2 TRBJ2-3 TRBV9 CASSEGPRTSVTDTQYF TGTGCCAGCAGCGAGGGCCCGCGGACTAGCGTTACAGATACGCAGTATTTT
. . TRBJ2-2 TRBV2 CASSTAGSGELFF TGTGCCAGCAGTACAGCAGGGTCCGGGGAGCTGTTTTTT
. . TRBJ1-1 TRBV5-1 CASSLAGGRGTEAFF TGCGCCAGCAGCTTGGCCGGGGGGAGGGGCACTGAAGCTTTCTTT
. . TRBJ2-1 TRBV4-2 CASSQDPRVEYNEQFF TGTGCCAGCAGCCAAGATCCCAGGGTCGAGTACAATGAGCAGTTCTTC
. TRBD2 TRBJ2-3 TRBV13 CASSLVREGMDTQYF TGTGCCAGCAGCTTAGTGCGGGAGGGCATGGATACGCAGTATTTT
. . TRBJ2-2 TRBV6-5 CASSYTGTGELFF TGTGCCAGCAGTTACACCGGCACCGGGGAGCTGTTTTTT
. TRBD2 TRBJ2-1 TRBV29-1 CSVGGSSGGAIYNEQFF TGCAGCGTTGGGGGGTCTAGCGGGGGGGCCATCTACAATGAGCAGTTCTTC
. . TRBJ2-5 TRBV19 CASSQAGGETQYF TGTGCCAGCTCCCAAGCAGGTGGAGAGACCCAGTACTTC
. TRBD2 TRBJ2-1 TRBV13 CASSLGGGSSYNEQFF TGTGCCAGCAGCTTAGGCGGCGGGAGCTCCTACAATGAGCAGTTCTTC
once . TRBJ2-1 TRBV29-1 CSVYRYNEQFF TGCAGCGTGTACAGGTACAATGAGCAGTTCTTC
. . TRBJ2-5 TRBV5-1 CASSLGQERKKETQYF TGCGCCAGCAGCTTGGGGCAGGAAAGGAAAAAAGAGACCCAGTACTTC
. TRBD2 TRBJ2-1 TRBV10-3 CAISDPSSGSLALFYNEQFF TGTGCCATCAGTGACCCCTCTAGCGGGAGTTTAGCTTTATTCTACAATGAGCAGTTCTTC
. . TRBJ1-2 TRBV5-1 CASGNSYGYTF TGCGCCAGCGGCAACAGCTATGGCTACACCTTC
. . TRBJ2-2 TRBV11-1 CASSLGTGGELFF TGTGCCAGCAGCTTAGGAACTGGCGGGGAGCTGTTTTTT
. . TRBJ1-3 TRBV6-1 CASSVSLSGNTIYF TGTGCCAGCAGTGTGAGTCTATCTGGAAACACCATATATTTT
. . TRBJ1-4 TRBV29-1 CSVGRQGVTNEKLFF TGCAGCGTTGGGCGCCAGGGTGTCACTAATGAAAAACTGTTTTTT
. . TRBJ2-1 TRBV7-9 CASSLTRNEQFF TGTGCCAGCAGCTTGACGAGGAATGAGCAGTTCTTC
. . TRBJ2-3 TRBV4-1 CASSLLSGGRRDDTQYF TGCGCCAGCAGCCTTTTGTCAGGCGGGCGTCGTGACGATACGCAGTATTTT
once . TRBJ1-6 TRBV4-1 CASSQDEGESSYNSPLHF TGCGCCAGCAGCCAAGATGAGGGCGAGAGCTCCTATAATTCACCCCTCCACTTT
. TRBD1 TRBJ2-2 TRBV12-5 CASGLVLDRKNTGELFF TGTGCTAGTGGTTTGGTACTGGACAGGAAGAACACCGGGGAGCTGTTTTTT
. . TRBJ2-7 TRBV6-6 CASSPRLVDEQYF TGTGCCAGCAGTCCCAGGTTGGTGGACGAGCAGTACTTC
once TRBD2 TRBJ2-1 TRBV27 CASSLELAGGNEQFF TGTGCCAGCAGTTTAGAATTGGCGGGAGGCAATGAGCAGTTCTTC
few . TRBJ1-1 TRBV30 CAWSSLGGRNGEAFF TGTGCCTGGAGTTCACTCGGGGGACGCAACGGTGAAGCTTTCTTT
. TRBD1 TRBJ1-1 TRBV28 CASGTVGAYTEAFF TGTGCCAGCGGGACAGTTGGTGCCTACACTGAAGCTTTCTTT
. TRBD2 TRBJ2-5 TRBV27 CASSPGLVVYF TGTGCCAGCAGCCCCGGACTAGTTGTTTACTTC
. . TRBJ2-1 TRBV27 CASSFNSIYEQFF TGTGCCAGCAGTTTCAATAGCATCTATGAGCAGTTCTTC
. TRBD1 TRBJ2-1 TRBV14 CASSLSGTGTDEQFF TGTGCCAGCAGCCTATCCGGGACAGGGACCGATGAGCAGTTCTTC
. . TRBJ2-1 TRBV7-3 CASSSGLNNNEQFF TGTGCCAGCAGCTCTGGACTAAACAACAATGAGCAGTTCTTC
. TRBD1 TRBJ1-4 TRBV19 CASRDTGTAEGKLFF TGTGCCAGTAGAGATACCGGGACAGCCGAAGGAAAACTGTTTTTT